The 21 T cell receptor beta chains given below trace back to one sample, sequenced in a study of response to subunit inactivated influenza vaccine (dated by TCRdb to the late 2010s). Libraries were constructed by RT-PCR. Sequencing used an Illumina HiSeq 2500. TCRdb reprocessed the public reads (quality trimming at Q25 with fastp, clone calling with MiXCR) and kept in-frame beta chains. CDR3 protein sequences are deduplicated, and each keeps its most common genes and DNA. Across this sample there are some 570,000 distinct CDR3 sequences, with 11% seen only once. 9.5% to 11% of the sample goes to the ten largest clones. This sample was also put to use in a study of T cells expressing NK-cell markers. The second paper states: The TCR beta cDNA libraries were made using 5'RACE template switching, a step that added both a universal primer site and unique molecular identifiers.

This sample comprised PBMCs from blood, obtained on the day of vaccination. These receptors originate from a man aged 45-60 years who received an inactivated influenza vaccine. Donor details come from another sample of the same person, matched by shared clones.

This clonotype was detected many times. The V and J genes are TRBV20-1 and TRBJ2-1; 11 bases agree with TRBD1. Germline values: CDR1 DFQATT, CDR2 SNEGSKA (reference sequence). Trimming removed 0 bases from V and 2 bases from J; junction bases left unmatched: 3. This CDR3 contains 16 residues. Here the CDR3 reads CSARDRGQGAYNEQFF. CDR3 nucleotide sequence: TGCAGTGCTAGAGATCGGGGACAGGGGGCCTACAATGAGCAGTTCTTC.

The chain uses TRBV7-9 and TRBJ2-7; D possibly uses TRBD1 or TRBD2 (5 bases each). In germline, CDR1 is SEHNR, CDR2 FQNEAQ (reference sequence). There are 15 residues in the CDR3. Trimming stripped 5 bases from V and 6 bases from J, with 20 bases between. CDR3 in DNA: TGTGCCAGCAGCCCCCCGGGACCCAGTTCTTTCGAGCAGTACTTC. This codes for CASSPPGPSSFEQYF.

This rearrangement joins TRBV6-2 or TRBV6-3 to TRBJ2-3; D unresolved. The V gene lost 11 bases and the J gene lost 2 bases, with 14 bases spanning the gap. This CDR3 has 13 residues. Germline CDR1 is MNHEY and CDR2 is SVGEGT. The CDR3 spells CAPRPSDTDTQYF. CDR3 in DNA: TGTGCCCCCCGCCCCTCGGACACAGATACGCAGTATTTT.

V is TRBV20-1 and J is TRBJ2-5, with 10 bases identical to TRBD1. This CDR3 region has 16 residues. Germline V CDR1 and CDR2: DFQATT, SNEGSKA (reference sequence). V lost 2 bases and J lost 4; bases outside the gene matches: 10. This CDR3 reads CSARPRQGAGAETQYF. CDR3 sequence (DNA): TGCAGTGCTAGACCTAGACAGGGGGCGGGTGCAGAGACCCAGTACTTC.

The chain is built from TRBV18 and TRBJ2-1; TRBD2 is a possible D gene (5 bases). CDR3 length equals 17 residues. Germline V gene sequence: CDR1 KGHSH, CDR2 LQKENI. V was trimmed by 2 bases and J by 0 bases, leaving 14 bases between them. The CDR3 protein is CASSPSTGSSSYNEQFF. CDR3 bases: TGTGCCAGCTCACCAAGTACGGGGAGTAGCTCCTACAATGAGCAGTTCTTC. Using reference TRBV18 and TRBJ2-1 for the parts outside the CDR3, the full variable domain is NAGVMQNPRHLVRRRGQEARLRCSPMKGHSHVYWYRQLPEEGLKFMVYLQKENIIDESGMPKERFSAEFPKEGPSILRIQQVVRGDSAAYFCASSPSTGSSSYNEQFFGPGTRLTVL.

This clonotype was seen only a few times. The rearrangement links TRBV7-2 to TRBJ2-7; 8 bases are a match to TRBD2. The CDR3 runs to 15 residues. Germline V gives CDR1 SGHTA, CDR2 FQGNSA. Trimming removed 2 bases from V and 1 base from J; junction bases left unmatched: 4. CDR3: CASSLSGSRSYEQYF. CDR3 in DNA: TGTGCCAGCAGCTTAAGCGGGAGTAGGTCCTACGAGCAGTACTTC. Variable domain in full (rest from reference TRBV7-2 and TRBJ2-7): GAGVSQSPSNKVTEKGKDVELRCDPISGHTALYWYRQSLGQGLEFLIYFQGNSAPDKSGLPSDRFSAERTGGSVSTLTIQRTQQEDSAVYLCASSLSGSRSYEQYFGPGTRLTVT.

This clonotype has at least ten counts. The CDR3 here is CSARDLAGGLYEQYF. As DNA, the CDR3 is TGCAGTGCTAGAGATCTAGCGGGGGGGCTTTACGAGCAGTACTTC. The rearrangement uses TRBV20-1 and TRBJ2-7; 12 bases fit TRBD2. V was clipped by 0 bases and J by 4 bases; unmatched bases: 4. This CDR3 is 15 amino acids long. CDR1 DFQATT and CDR2 SNEGSKA come from the germline V gene (reference sequence).

In this sample, this clonotype turned up a few times. The chain couples TRBV18 to TRBJ1-3; D is unresolved. Trimming removed 6 bases at V and 0 bases at J, with 12 bases between. CDR3 size: 15 residues. Germline lookup yields CDR1 KGHSH and CDR2 LQKENI. The chain's CDR3 is CASSAGGGSGNTIYF. The CDR3 region has the DNA TGTGCCAGCTCCGCAGGTGGCGGCTCTGGAAACACCATATATTTT.

This clonotype was detected a few times. The gene calls are TRBV29-1 and TRBJ2-1, with a possible D match to TRBD2 (6 bases). V was cut by 6 bases and J by 0 bases, with 15 bases left in between. The CDR3 sequence is 15 residues long. Germline V lookup: CDR1 SQVTM, CDR2 ANQGSEA. The CDR3 bases are TGCAGCGTGACTCTAGCGAGGAGCTCCTACAATGAGCAGTTCTTC. This translates into CSVTLARSSYNEQFF.

The chain is built from TRBV18 and TRBJ2-1, with TRBD1 matching over 9 bases. Germline V gene data show CDR1 as KGHSH and CDR2 as LQKENI. Losses at the gene ends were 3 bases for V and 5 bases for J; bases not matched to a gene: 5. The CDR3 sequence is 15 residues long. The CDR3 DNA follows: TGTGCCAGCTCACCCAGGACAGGGGTAAACAATGAGCAGTTCTTC. Protein sequence: CASSPRTGVNNEQFF.

This clonotype was seen just once. This chain links TRBV5-5 with TRBJ2-5; 9 bases align to TRBD2. The CDR3 runs to 14 residues. Losses at the gene ends were 4 bases for V and 5 bases for J; bases not matched to a gene: 6. The germline V gene has CDR1 SGHKS and CDR2 YYEKEE (reference sequence). Here the CDR3 reads CASSLASGTETQYF. CDR3 sequence (DNA): TGTGCCAGCAGCCTCGCTAGCGGGACGGAGACCCAGTACTTC.

There are a few counts of this clonotype. The chain couples TRBV7-2 to TRBJ2-3, with TRBD2 identical over 11 bases. The CDR3 sequence is 17 residues long. From germline, CDR1 is SGHTA and CDR2 FQGNSA. The V and J ends lost 1 base and 0 bases, in that order; junction bases with no gene match: 3. The CDR3: CASSLVGTSGSTDTQYF. The CDR3 nucleotides read TGTGCCAGCAGCTTAGTAGGGACTAGCGGAAGCACAGATACGCAGTATTTT.

This clonotype has a handful of counts. This chain connects TRBV3-1 to TRBJ1-2, with TRBD1 as a possible D gene (5 bases). V was clipped by 3 bases and J by 6 bases, with 8 bases between them. The CDR3 has 12 amino acids. Germline values: CDR1 LGHDT, CDR2 YNNKEL (reference sequence). CDR3: CASSQRGHGYTF. The CDR3 nucleotides read TGTGCCAGCAGCCAGAGGGGTCATGGCTACACCTTC. Full variable domain (rest looked up from reference TRBV3-1 and TRBJ1-2): DTAVSQTPKYLVTQMGNDKSIKCEQNLGHDTMYWYKQDSKKFLKIMFSYNNKELIINETVPNRFSPKSPDKAHLNLHINSLELGDSAVYFCASSQRGHGYTFGSGTRLTVV.

The genes are TRBV29-1 and TRBJ2-7; 14 nucleotides match TRBD2. V lost 4 bases to trimming and J lost 5 bases; unmatched junction nucleotides: 1. Germline V gives CDR1 SQVTM, CDR2 ANQGSEA. The CDR3 runs to 13 residues. In DNA, the CDR3 is TGCAGCGTTGTGGGACTAGCGGGAGACGAGCAGTACTTC. Encoded protein: CSVVGLAGDEQYF.

In this sample, this clonotype turned up a few times. V usage is TRBV6-2 or TRBV6-3 and J usage is TRBJ2-7; 13 positions agree with TRBD2. This CDR3 has 16 amino acids. CDR1 and CDR2 from the germline V gene are MNHEY and SVGEGT. V shed 6 bases, J shed 0 bases, and the junction held 5 bases outside the gene matches. Written as DNA, the CDR3 is TGTGCCAGCAGCCCAGGACTAGCGGGAGCCTCCTACGAGCAGTACTTC. Protein sequence: CASSPGLAGASYEQYF.

A few counts support this clonotype. The V and J genes are TRBV12-3 or TRBV12-4 and TRBJ1-1; D is unresolved. This CDR3 contains 12 residues. V lost 6 bases and J 5 bases, leaving 10 bases between the germline ends. The CDR3 is CASRYLTTEAFF. In DNA, the CDR3 is TGTGCCAGCAGATACCTAACAACTGAAGCTTTCTTT.

The chain links TRBV2 to TRBJ2-3, with 10 bases fitting TRBD2. From germline, CDR1 is SNHLY and CDR2 FYNNEI. Trimming at V came to 6 bases and at J to 0 bases, leaving 9 bases not matched to a gene. This CDR3 comprises 17 residues. The CDR3, as DNA: TGTGCCAGCAGAATACTAGCGGGGCTCTCAAGCACAGATACGCAGTATTTT. Encoded protein: CASRILAGLSSTDTQYF.

This clonotype was found many times. The V gene is TRBV7-8, the J gene TRBJ2-5, with D perhaps TRBD1 (5 bases). CDR3 length equals 16 residues. CDR1 is SGHVS, CDR2 FQNEAQ, per germline. V shed 2 bases and J shed 3 bases, with 16 bases lying between them. Here the CDR3 reads CASSLFRRGGEETQYF. As DNA, the CDR3 is TGTGCCAGCAGCTTATTTCGAAGGGGTGGCGAAGAGACCCAGTACTTC.

The gene calls are TRBV9 and TRBJ2-7; 8 bases are a match to TRBD1. CDR1 is SGDLS, CDR2 YYNGEE, per germline. J lost 10 bases, V lost 3 bases, and 18 bases had no gene match. This CDR3 has 16 residues. CDR3 amino acids: CASSAGGGILGSSQYF. CDR3 DNA sequence: TGTGCCAGCAGCGCAGGGGGCGGGATTCTCGGAAGTAGCCAGTACTTC. Variable domain in full (rest from reference TRBV9 and TRBJ2-7): DSGVTQTPKHLITATGQRVTLRCSPRSGDLSVYWYQQSLDQGLQFLIQYYNGEERAKGNILERFSAQQFPDLHSELNLSSLELGDSALYFCASSAGGGILGSSQYFGPGTRLTVT.

This clonotype appeared a few times. This chain connects TRBV14 to TRBJ2-2; D not resolved. V gave up 7 bases and J gave up 3 bases, with 12 bases separating them. CDR3 size: 14 residues. From germline, CDR1 is SGHDN and CDR2 FVKESK. This CDR3 is CASKETAYTGELFF. CDR3 DNA: TGTGCCAGCAAGGAGACGGCGTACACCGGGGAGCTGTTTTTT.

The chain carries TRBV27 and TRBJ2-2, with 8 bases aligning to TRBD1. This CDR3 region has 16 residues. With 5 bases clipped from V and 9 bases from J, the junction kept 14 bases outside the gene matches. Germline lookup yields CDR1 MNHEY and CDR2 SMNVEV (reference sequence). CDR3: CASSPGQGKGFRELFF. The CDR3 DNA reads as TGTGCCAGCAGTCCCGGACAGGGAAAAGGGTTCAGGGAGCTGTTTTTT.